A selection of T cell receptor beta chains follows, all from one sample in a study of T cell changes during pregnancy in multiple sclerosis. Assay used: immunoSEQ multiplex PCR; TCRdb lists only in-frame clones, some missing. The data contain some 77,000 clones, 89% of them singletons. The input for sequencing was peripheral blood, taken before pregnancy. The receptors come from a female donor with multiple sclerosis, enrolled in a pregnancy study. Both conserved end residues are trimmed from each CDR3. Rows give clone size only sometimes, using once, few, many, or a class for an expanded clone.

V gene	CDR3 length	J gene	clone size	CDR3 protein
TRBV25-1	11	TRBJ1-2	.	ASSGQDIYGYT
TRBV9	12	TRBJ1-2	.	ASSASGGAGGYT
TRBV7-9	12	TRBJ1-2	.	ASSLGLQDYGYT
TRBV6-1	13	TRBJ1-5	.	ASRRTHNGAGPQH
TRBV18	16	TRBJ1-5	.	ASSPRRGAAGGDQPQH
TRBV4-1	14	TRBJ1-4	.	ASSLASGGSAEKLF
TRBV9	12	TRBJ1-1	.	ASSKQALNTEAF
TRBV6-5	12	TRBJ2-3	.	ASSYGVRGDTQY
TRBV5-4	10	TRBJ2-5	.	ASSLGQETQY
TRBV5-1	12	TRBJ2-1	.	ASSSTGVRYEQF
TRBV5-6	14	TRBJ2-7	.	ASSVTGGFLSYEQY
TRBV5-1	13	TRBJ2-7	.	ASSSGPGQGYEQY
TRBV28	10	TRBJ1-1	.	ASTTGSPEAF
TRBV30	10	TRBJ1-6	.	AWRQGESPLH
TRBV7-3	13	TRBJ2-5	.	ASSLMGTGDETQY
TRBV5-1	13	TRBJ1-5	.	ASSLVGGKDQPQH
TRBV2	12	TRBJ2-7	.	ASSPGTENYEQY
TRBV19	16	TRBJ2-6	.	ASSPRDRGSSGANVLT
TRBV10-2	14	TRBJ1-6	.	ASSESGGTIDSPLH
TRBV6-5	10	TRBJ1-3	.	ASRSSGNTIY
TRBV7-3	12	TRBJ1-6	.	ASSLGGGIGPLH
TRBV4-3	10	TRBJ2-2	.	ASSHYTGELF
TRBV11-2	10	TRBJ2-5	.	ASSLQGDAQY
TRBV5-1	11	TRBJ2-7	few	ASSLWADYEQY
TRBV11-2	16	TRBJ2-3	.	ASTTTGASGGTTDTQY
TRBV4-1	18	TRBJ2-7	.	ASSQDGGDTDSESSYEQY
TRBV4-1	15	TRBJ1-3	.	ASSREGQGESGNTIY
TRBV7-2	12	TRBJ1-2	.	ASTRGGARYGYT